Described below is a single T cell receptor (beta chain) sequence and its context. The sample comes from a study of T-cell memory formation after mild COVID-19. TCRdb reanalysed the 5' RACE reads using MiXCR and keeps one entry per CDR3 protein. The table has hundreds of thousands of distinct CDR3 sequences, 20% to 25% seen once; the top ten hold approximately 14%. CDR3 length: 13 amino acids. CDR1 and CDR2 from the germline V gene are MNHNY and SVGAGI (reference sequence). The V end was cut by 7 bases, the J end by 0 bases, with 10 bases between. The sample was PBMCs or a T cell subset sorted from them (not recorded which). The chain recombines TRBV6-6 with TRBJ2-7; D gene uncertain. This receptor was taken from an adult woman who had mild COVID-19 (a few samples of this study predate the infection). Cell type and time point are not known. In DNA, the CDR3 is TGTGCCAGCACCAGCTATAGCTCCTACGAGCAGTACTTC. Protein product: CASTSYSSYEQYF.